The 22 T cell receptor beta chains presented below share a single source sample, sequenced in a study of cytomegalovirus exposure and HLA in healthy donors. Amplification used 60 Vbeta primers and 13 Jbeta primers. Produced via immunoSEQ multiplex PCR; TCRdb's table is partial and in-frame only. Seen here are about 140,000 clones, 75% observed once, and the top ten hold 3.3%. Sequenced material: PBMCs. The receptor source for this set is a man between 40 and 49 years old in good health and CMV-seronegative.

CDR3 residues: CASSVGAGFEKLFF. The CDR3 region has the DNA TGTGCCAGCAGCGTAGGGGCGGGTTTCGAAAAACTGTTTTTT. The chain couples TRBV9 to TRBJ1-4, with D unclear. Germline loops: CDR1 SGDLS, CDR2 YYNGEE. The CDR3 is made up of 14 amino acids. Trimming stripped 0 bases from V and 8 bases from J, with 11 bases between.

This sequence joins TRBV4-1 and TRBJ1-2, with 11 bases identical to TRBD1. CDR1 MGHRA and CDR2 YSYEKL come from the germline V gene. With 5 bases clipped from V and 4 bases from J, the junction kept 6 bases outside the gene matches. The CDR3 contains 15 residues. CDR3 in DNA: TGCGCCAGCAGCTCGGGACAGGGGGGGGTCTATGGCTACACCTTC. This translates into CASSSGQGGVYGYTF.

The genes are TRBV7-8 and TRBJ2-1; 9 nucleotides line up with TRBD2. The germline CDR1 and CDR2 sequences are SGHVS and FQNEAQ. Germline trimming cut 1 base from V and 8 bases from J; bases unmatched to any gene: 9. The CDR3 sequence is 16 residues long. The CDR3 reads CASSLVWRGGQYEQFF. Written as DNA, the CDR3 is TGTGCCAGCAGCTTAGTCTGGCGGGGGGGCCAGTATGAGCAGTTCTTC.

The rearrangement joins TRBV19 to TRBJ2-7; D might be TRBD1 (6 bases). The germline CDR1 and CDR2 sequences are LNHDA and SQIVND (reference sequence). V shed 4 bases and J shed 2 bases, with 12 bases lying between them. The CDR3 runs to 14 residues. For the CDR3, the DNA is TGTGCCAGTAGTACAGACAGGAAACCCTACGAGCAGTACTTC. As protein: CASSTDRKPYEQYF.

The V and J genes are TRBV5-1 and TRBJ2-1, with TRBD1 matching 9 bases. Unmatched junction bases numbered 7, after V lost 4 bases and J lost 5 bases. The CDR3 has 15 amino acids. CDR1 and CDR2 (germline): SGHRS, YFSETQ. The CDR3 reads CASSTGQGMDNEQFF. The CDR3 nucleotides are TGCGCCAGCAGCACCGGACAGGGGATGGACAATGAGCAGTTCTTC.

The table lists this clone with a count of one. The J gene is TRBJ2-1, the V gene TRBV28; 8 nucleotides align to TRBD1. V was clipped by 3 bases and J by 9 bases; unmatched bases: 19. The germline V gene encodes CDR1 MDHEN and CDR2 SYDVKM. The CDR3 runs to 18 residues. The CDR3 DNA reads as TGTGCCAGCAGTTTCGTAGGAGAGGCAGGGGGCTCTGTTTGTGAGCAGTTCTTC. It yields the protein CASSFVGEAGGSVCEQFF.

The chain recombines TRBV5-1 with TRBJ2-3, with D maybe TRBD1 (6 bases). This CDR3 is 16 amino acids long. Germline CDR1 and CDR2: SGHRS and YFSETQ. Between the trimmed V and J ends, which lost 3 bases and 3 bases, there was a span of 17 bases. The CDR3 protein is CASSYKSTGGTDTQYF. CDR3 nucleotides: TGCGCCAGCAGCTATAAATCGACAGGCGGAACAGATACGCAGTATTTT.

J is TRBJ2-5 and V is TRBV6-1; TRBD2 might be the D (6 bases). Germline-derived CDR1 and CDR2 are MNHNS and SASEGT. The CDR3 sequence is 14 residues long. V was pared by 7 bases and J by 4 bases, with 16 bases between. The CDR3 nucleotides read TGTGCCAGCACGGTGGGGGGTTTCCCAGAGACCCAGTACTTC. Translating gives CASTVGGFPETQYF.

This clone was recorded only once. The J gene is TRBJ1-6, the V gene TRBV28, with D perhaps matching TRBD1 (5 bases). The V gene's germline CDR1 is MDHEN and CDR2 SYDVKM. The V end lost 8 bases, the J end lost 1 base, and 12 bases lay between the germline ends. The CDR3 is 15 amino acids. In nucleotides, the CDR3 is TGTGCCAGCCATGAAAGGGGATCCTATAATTCACCCCTCCACTTT. Amino acids: CASHERGSYNSPLHF.

The J gene is TRBJ1-5, the V gene TRBV6-5; no firm D call. The CDR3 runs 14 residues. V lost 2 bases, J lost 0 bases, and 5 bases lay in between. CDR1 and CDR2 from the germline V gene are MNHEY and SVGAGI. CDR3 residues: CASSYQFSNQPQHF. In DNA form, the CDR3 reads TGTGCCAGCAGTTACCAATTTAGCAATCAGCCCCAGCATTTT.

This chain joins TRBV5-4 and TRBJ2-2; 8 nucleotides agree with TRBD1. The CDR3 is 17 amino acids. J lost 0 bases, V lost 3 bases, and 7 bases had no gene match. The germline gives CDR1 SGHNT, CDR2 YYREEE (reference sequence). Here the CDR3 DNA reads TGTGCCAGCAGCTCACAATACAGGGGGACGAACACCGGGGAGCTGTTTTTT. Its translation is CASSSQYRGTNTGELFF.

The chain couples TRBV4-3 to TRBJ2-1, with TRBD2 matching 9 bases. V gave up 0 bases and J gave up 6 bases; unmatched junction bases: 6. The CDR3 is 16 amino acids. Germline loops: CDR1 LGHNA, CDR2 YSLEER. The chain's CDR3 is CASSQEPGGGANEQFF. The CDR3, as DNA: TGCGCCAGCAGCCAAGAGCCTGGCGGGGGGGCCAATGAGCAGTTCTTC.

The gene calls are TRBV5-1 and TRBJ1-2, with 11 bases identical to TRBD1. CDR1 is SGHRS, CDR2 YFSETQ, per germline. The CDR3 is 14 amino acids. The J segment lost 7 bases and the V segment lost 4 bases, leaving 6 bases of the junction unmatched. The CDR3 DNA is TGCGCCAGCAGCCTAGCCGGGACAGGGGGTGGCTACACCTTC. Translating gives CASSLAGTGGGYTF.

The rearrangement links TRBV11-2 to TRBJ2-1; 10 nucleotides match TRBD1. From germline, CDR1 is SGHAT and CDR2 FQNNGV. CDR3 size: 15 residues. The J segment lost 7 bases and the V segment lost 5 bases, leaving 8 bases of the junction unmatched. The CDR3 protein is CASSGGTGVWNEQFF. For the CDR3, the DNA is TGTGCCAGCAGCGGAGGGACAGGGGTGTGGAATGAGCAGTTCTTC.

The V and J genes are TRBV6-5 and TRBJ1-1, with TRBD1 matching 8 bases. From germline, CDR1 is MNHEY and CDR2 SVGAGI. The ends lost 5 bases at V and 7 bases at J; junction bases unmatched: 9. The CDR3 has 14 residues. The CDR3 sequence is CASSPPGGRGEAFF. DNA for the CDR3: TGTGCCAGCAGTCCTCCAGGGGGCAGGGGTGAAGCTTTCTTT.

V is TRBV4-3 and J is TRBJ2-5; 7 positions agree with TRBD1. Germline CDR1 LGHNA, CDR2 YSLEER. J lost 2 bases, V lost 4 bases, and 10 bases had no gene match. CDR3 length equals 16 residues. In DNA, the CDR3 is TGCGCCAGCAGCCGGACACAGGGGACAGCTCAAGAGACCCAGTACTTC. It is translated as CASSRTQGTAQETQYF.

The CDR3 here is CATGGGGAPNEKLFF. The CDR3 coding sequence is TGTGCAACAGGGGGTGGGGGGGCACCTAATGAAAAACTGTTTTTT. This chain uses TRBV4-2 with TRBJ1-4; 8 positions match TRBD1. The germline gives CDR1 LGHNA, CDR2 YNFKEQ. The CDR3 is 15 amino acids.

As to this clone: Other DNA sequences in this sample translate to the same CDR3. V is TRBV6-5 and J is TRBJ1-2; a possible D gene is TRBD1 (5 bases). The CDR3 runs to 13 residues. V dropped 6 bases and J dropped 2 bases, with 10 bases sitting between them. CDR1 MNHEY and CDR2 SVGAGI come from the germline V gene. The DNA for the CDR3 is TGTGCCAGCAGCCCTGGGGGGAACTATGGCTACACCTTC. This encodes CASSPGGNYGYTF.

The CDR3 protein is CSVDADRVSSYNEQFF. The CDR3 DNA reads TGCAGCGTTGACGCGGACAGGGTGTCGTCCTACAATGAGCAGTTCTTC. The chain couples TRBV29-1 to TRBJ2-1, with TRBD1 identical over 8 bases. This CDR3 is built from 16 residues. From germline, CDR1 is SQVTM and CDR2 ANQGSEA. J lost 1 base, V lost 3 bases, and 8 bases had no gene match.

The chain combines TRBV15 with TRBJ1-1; 7 bases align to TRBD1. Trimming at V came to 4 bases and at J to 2 bases, leaving 13 bases not matched to a gene. CDR3 length: 17 amino acids. Germline CDR1 reads LNHNV; CDR2 reads YYDKDF (reference sequence). In DNA form, the CDR3 reads TGTGCCACCAGCACCCCCCCAGACAGGGCGAGAAACACTGAAGCTTTCTTT. Encoded protein: CATSTPPDRARNTEAFF.

This clone was seen only a few times. V gene TRBV7-9 combines with J gene TRBJ1-6, with 10 nucleotides matching TRBD1. CDR3 size: 14 residues. Germline V gene lookup returns CDR1 SEHNR and CDR2 FQNEAQ (reference sequence). Trimming took 5 bases from V and 8 from J; bases not matched to a gene: 3. CDR3 DNA: TGTGCCAGCAGCGCGACAGGGGGCGATTCACCCCTCCACTTT. This sequence encodes CASSATGGDSPLHF. Looking up the rest from reference TRBV7-9 and TRBJ1-6 gives the full variable domain: DTGVSQNPRHKITKRGQNVTFRCDPISEHNRLYWYRQTLGQGPEFLTYFQNEAQLEKSRLLSDRFSAERPKGSFSTLEIQRTEQGDSAMYLCASSATGGDSPLHFGNGTRLTVT.

The chain carries TRBV5-4 and TRBJ1-1; 9 bases align to TRBD1. Germline assignment: CDR1 SGHNT and CDR2 YYREEE (reference sequence). The CDR3 length is 15 residues. After removal of 3 bases from V and 0 bases from J, the junction contained 3 bases not matched to a gene. CDR3 amino acids: CASSYRDRVNTEAFF. In nucleotides, the CDR3 is TGTGCCAGCAGCTACCGGGACAGGGTGAACACTGAAGCTTTCTTT.